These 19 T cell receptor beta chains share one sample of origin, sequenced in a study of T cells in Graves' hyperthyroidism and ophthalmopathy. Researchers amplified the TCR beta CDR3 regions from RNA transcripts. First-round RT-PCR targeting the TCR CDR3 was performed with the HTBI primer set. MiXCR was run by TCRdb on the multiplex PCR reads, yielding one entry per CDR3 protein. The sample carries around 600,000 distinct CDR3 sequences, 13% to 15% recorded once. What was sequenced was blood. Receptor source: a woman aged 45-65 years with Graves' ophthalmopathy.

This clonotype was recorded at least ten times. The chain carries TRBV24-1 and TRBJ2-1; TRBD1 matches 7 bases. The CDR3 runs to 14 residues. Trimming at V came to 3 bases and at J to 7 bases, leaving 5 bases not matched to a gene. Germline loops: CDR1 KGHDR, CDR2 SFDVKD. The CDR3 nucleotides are TGTGCCACCAGTGATGGCAGGGGGAGAAATGAGCAGTTCTTC. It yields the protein CATSDGRGRNEQFF.

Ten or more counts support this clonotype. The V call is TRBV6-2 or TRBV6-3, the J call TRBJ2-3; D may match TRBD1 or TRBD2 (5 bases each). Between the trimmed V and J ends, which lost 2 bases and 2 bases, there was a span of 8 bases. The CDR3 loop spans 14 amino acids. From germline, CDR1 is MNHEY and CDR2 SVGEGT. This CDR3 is CASSYRDDTDTQYF. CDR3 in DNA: TGTGCCAGCAGTTACCGGGACGACACAGATACGCAGTATTTT.

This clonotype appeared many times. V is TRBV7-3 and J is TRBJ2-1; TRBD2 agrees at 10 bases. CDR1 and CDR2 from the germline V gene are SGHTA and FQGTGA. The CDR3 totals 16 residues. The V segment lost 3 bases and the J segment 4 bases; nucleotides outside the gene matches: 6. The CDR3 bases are TGTGCCAGCAGCTTGGGGAGCGGGAGGGCTTACAATGAGCAGTTCTTC. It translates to CASSLGSGRAYNEQFF.

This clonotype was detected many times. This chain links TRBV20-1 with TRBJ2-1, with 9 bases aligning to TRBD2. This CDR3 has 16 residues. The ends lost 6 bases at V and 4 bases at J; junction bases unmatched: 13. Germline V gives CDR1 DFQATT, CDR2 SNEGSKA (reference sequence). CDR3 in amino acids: CSARTAGGAAYNEQFF. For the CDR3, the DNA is TGCAGTGCCAGAACAGCGGGAGGAGCGGCTTACAATGAGCAGTTCTTC.

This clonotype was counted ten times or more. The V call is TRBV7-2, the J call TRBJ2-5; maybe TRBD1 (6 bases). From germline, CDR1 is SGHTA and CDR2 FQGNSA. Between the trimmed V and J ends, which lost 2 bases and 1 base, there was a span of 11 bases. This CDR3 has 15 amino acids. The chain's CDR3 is CASSLQGGSQETQYF. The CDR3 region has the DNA TGTGCCAGCAGCTTACAAGGGGGAAGCCAAGAGACCCAGTACTTC.

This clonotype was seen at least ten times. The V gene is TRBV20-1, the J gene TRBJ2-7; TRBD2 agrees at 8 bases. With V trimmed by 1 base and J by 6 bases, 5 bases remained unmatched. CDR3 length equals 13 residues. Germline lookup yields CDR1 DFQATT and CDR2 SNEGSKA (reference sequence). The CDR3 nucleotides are TGCAGTGCTAGAGTGGGTCTAGCGGGCGAGCAGTACTTC. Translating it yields CSARVGLAGEQYF.

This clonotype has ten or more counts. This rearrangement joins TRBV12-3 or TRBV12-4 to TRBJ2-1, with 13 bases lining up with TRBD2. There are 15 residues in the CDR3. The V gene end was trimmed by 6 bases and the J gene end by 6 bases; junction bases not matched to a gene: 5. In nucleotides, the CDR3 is TGTGCCAGCAGCGGACTAGCGGGAGTGTCCAATGAGCAGTTCTTC. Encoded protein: CASSGLAGVSNEQFF.

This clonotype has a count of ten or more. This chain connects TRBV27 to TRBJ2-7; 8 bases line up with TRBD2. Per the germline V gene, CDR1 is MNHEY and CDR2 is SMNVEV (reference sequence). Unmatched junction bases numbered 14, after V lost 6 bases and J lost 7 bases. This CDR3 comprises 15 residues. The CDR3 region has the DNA TGTGCCAGCAGCCAATGGGCGGGAGGTTCTCGGGAGCAGTACTTC. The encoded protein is CASSQWAGGSREQYF.

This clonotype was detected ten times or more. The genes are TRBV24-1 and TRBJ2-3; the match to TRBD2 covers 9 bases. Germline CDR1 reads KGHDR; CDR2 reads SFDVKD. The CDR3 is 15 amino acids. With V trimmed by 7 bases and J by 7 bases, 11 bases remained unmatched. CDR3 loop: CATRKAGGATNTQYF. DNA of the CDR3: TGTGCCACCAGGAAGGCGGGAGGGGCTACTAATACGCAGTATTTT.

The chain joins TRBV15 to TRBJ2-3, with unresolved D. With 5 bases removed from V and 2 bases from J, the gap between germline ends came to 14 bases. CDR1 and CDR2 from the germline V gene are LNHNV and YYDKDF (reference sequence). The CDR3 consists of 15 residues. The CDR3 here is CATSPGVGITDTQYF. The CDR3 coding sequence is TGTGCCACCAGCCCAGGCGTAGGTATCACAGATACGCAGTATTTT.

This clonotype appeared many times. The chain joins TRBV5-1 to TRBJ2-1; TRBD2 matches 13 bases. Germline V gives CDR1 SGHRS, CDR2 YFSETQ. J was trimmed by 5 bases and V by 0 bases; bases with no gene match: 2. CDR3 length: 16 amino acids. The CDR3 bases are TGCGCCAGCAGCTTGGGGACTAGCGGGGGAAACAATGAGCAGTTCTTC. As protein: CASSLGTSGGNNEQFF.

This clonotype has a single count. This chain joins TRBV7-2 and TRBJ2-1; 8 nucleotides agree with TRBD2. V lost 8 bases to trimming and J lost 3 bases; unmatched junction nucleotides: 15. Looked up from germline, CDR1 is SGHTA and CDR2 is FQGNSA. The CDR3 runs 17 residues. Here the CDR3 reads CASSGLGGSGDYNEQFF. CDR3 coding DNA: TGTGCCAGCTCGGGACTAGGGGGAAGCGGGGACTACAATGAGCAGTTCTTC.

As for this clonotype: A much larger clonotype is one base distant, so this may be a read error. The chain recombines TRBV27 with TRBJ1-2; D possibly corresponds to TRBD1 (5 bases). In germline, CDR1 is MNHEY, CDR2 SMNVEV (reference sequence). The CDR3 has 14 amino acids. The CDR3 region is CASSRHRTNYGFTF. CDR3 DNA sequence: TGTGCCAGCAGTAGACACAGGACTAACTATGGCTTCACCTTC.

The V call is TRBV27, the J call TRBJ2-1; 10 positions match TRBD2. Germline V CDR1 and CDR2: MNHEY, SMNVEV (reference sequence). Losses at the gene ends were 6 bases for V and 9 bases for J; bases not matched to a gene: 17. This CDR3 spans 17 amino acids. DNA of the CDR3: TGTGCCAGCAGCCCCTTTTTTCAGCGGGAGGGCCCGGGTGAGCAGTTCTTC. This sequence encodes CASSPFFQREGPGEQFF.

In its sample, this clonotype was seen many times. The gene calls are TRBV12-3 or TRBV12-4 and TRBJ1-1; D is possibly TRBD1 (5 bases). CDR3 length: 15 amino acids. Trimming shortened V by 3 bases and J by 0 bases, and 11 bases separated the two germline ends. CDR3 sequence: CASSLTGGVNTEAFF. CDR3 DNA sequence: TGTGCCAGCAGTTTGACGGGGGGGGTGAACACTGAAGCTTTCTTT.

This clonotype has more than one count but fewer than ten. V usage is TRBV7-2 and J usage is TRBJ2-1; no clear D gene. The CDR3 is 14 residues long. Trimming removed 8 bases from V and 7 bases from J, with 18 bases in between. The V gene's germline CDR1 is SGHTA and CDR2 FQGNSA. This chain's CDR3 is CASGRQNWVNEQFF. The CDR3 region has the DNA TGTGCCAGCGGTCGGCAGAATTGGGTGAATGAGCAGTTCTTC.

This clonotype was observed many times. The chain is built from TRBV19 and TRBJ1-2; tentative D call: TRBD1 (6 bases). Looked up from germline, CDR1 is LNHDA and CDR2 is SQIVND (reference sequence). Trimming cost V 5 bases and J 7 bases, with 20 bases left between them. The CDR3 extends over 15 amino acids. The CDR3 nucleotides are TGTGCCAGTAGTCTCAACTCCAGGACAGTAACTGGCTACACCTTC. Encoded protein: CASSLNSRTVTGYTF. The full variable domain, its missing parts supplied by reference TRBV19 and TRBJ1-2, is DGGITQSPKYLFRKEGQNVTLSCEQNLNHDAMYWYRQDPGQGLRLIYYSQIVNDFQKGDIAEGYSVSREKKESFPLTVTSAQKNPTAFYLCASSLNSRTVTGYTFGSGTRLTVV.

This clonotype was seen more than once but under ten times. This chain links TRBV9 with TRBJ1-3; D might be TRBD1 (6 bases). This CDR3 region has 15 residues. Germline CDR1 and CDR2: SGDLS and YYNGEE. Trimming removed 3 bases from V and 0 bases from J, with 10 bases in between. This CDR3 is CASSGTVPSGNTIYF. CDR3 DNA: TGTGCCAGCAGCGGGACAGTGCCCTCTGGAAACACCATATATTTT.

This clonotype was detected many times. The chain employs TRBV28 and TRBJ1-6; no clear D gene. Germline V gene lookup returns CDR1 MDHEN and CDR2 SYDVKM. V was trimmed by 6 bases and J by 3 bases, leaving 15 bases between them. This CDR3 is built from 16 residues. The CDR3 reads CASRPFRPGYNSPLHF. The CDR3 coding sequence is TGTGCCAGCAGGCCTTTTAGACCGGGCTATAATTCACCCCTCCACTTT.